This TCR beta chain was identified in a study of blood T cell repertoires in COVID-19 (TCRdb year 2020). Looking at the study overall: Collaborator samples came from the United States, Italy and Spain and covered acute and convalescent phases of COVID-19. The material from the prospective study consisted of cDNA or gDNA derived from T cells, B-cell-depleted T cells, or PBMCs. The dataset comprised deeply sampled blood TCRbeta repertoires from subjects exposed to, actively infected with, or recovered from COVID-19. The repertoires were made available in a free public database intended to serve as a resource for research on the immune response to SARS-CoV-2. The samples were drawn from the first 160 participants of the ongoing ImmuneRACE study and from over a thousand subjects provided by 6 global collaborators. Nearly every sample came with metadata listing a de-identified subject ID, COVID-19 status, age in years and sex. Where available, HLA class I and class II types were obtained from metadata supplied by the sample provider rather than from assay-based typing.

Each collaborating institution followed its own protocols to collect whole blood in K2EDTA tubes. For TCRbeta analysis, collaborator samples were shipped as frozen whole blood, as isolated PBMCs, or as DNA extracted from either sample type. A note on this clone: Its antigen is not yet known. The record has no base qualities; no much larger clone is one base away.

Taken from the germline V gene, the CDR1 and CDR2 loops are MNHEY and SVGAGI. The CDR3 goes from the cysteine to the phenylalanine over 15 residues. Only the CDR3 DNA stays, 45 bases, in frame from base 1. Ends trimmed: V by 2 bases, J by 9 bases; bases unmatched to a gene: 5. TCRbeta CDR3 regions were amplified from genomic DNA using the immunoSEQ Assay, a bias-controlled multiplex PCR. Per the authors' processing: The number of nucleated cells in each sample was estimated by amplification of reference gene primers within the assay. To quantify the absolute abundance of each unique TCRbeta CDR3 rearrangement, sequence reads were collapsed and filtered. For each sample, productive Simpson clonality was calculated as the square root of Simpson's diversity index over productive rearrangements. The source is immuneACCESS, and TCRdb retained only in-frame sequences with V and J called. Part of the clones is not carried over; for the studies checked, unresolved V genes explain less than half of this, and the remainder is unexplained. D and trimming come from the DNA, and the V and J calls and clone size come from that table. The sample table contains some 65,000 clones; only one count was recorded for over 75% of them. Jointly, the top ten make up about 2.9% of the sample.

The paper's findings and limits, for the study overall: How much clinical and demographic metadata was included differed by source and by participant, and the metadata was provided uncurated.

The V and J genes are TRBV6-5 and TRBJ1-6; 9 nucleotides in the junction match TRBD1. Sequenced: peripheral blood. This receptor was identified in a man older than 75 with acute or convalescent COVID-19. The bases read TGTGCCAGCAGTTACAGTAGGACAGGGGTTTCACCCCTCCACTTT. Its protein is CASSYSRTGVSPLHF.